These 32 T cell receptor beta chains share one sample of origin, sequenced in a study of cytomegalovirus exposure and HLA in healthy donors. The PCR was carried out with 60 Vbeta primers and 13 Jbeta primers. This table comes from immunoSEQ multiplex PCR, and its TCRdb copy is limited to in-frame clones, with some not included. The sample records approximately 150,000 clones, around 73% being singletons. Sequencing was done on a sample of PBMCs. All receptors derive from a female donor in good health and CMV-seronegative.

The chain links TRBV6-4 to TRBJ1-2; 12 bases fit TRBD1. The CDR3 is 15 amino acids. CDR1 and CDR2 (germline): MRHNA, SNTAGT. The junction had 2 bases not matched to a gene; V was cut back by 3 bases and J by 3 bases. CDR3 in DNA: TGTGCCAGCAGTGATGGGACAGGGGGCGACTATGGCTACACCTTC. Protein sequence: CASSDGTGGDYGYTF.

The chain carries TRBV2 and TRBJ1-5, with 9 bases aligning to TRBD1. The CDR3 has 14 residues. J lost 5 bases, V lost 7 bases, and 6 bases had no gene match. Germline loops: CDR1 SNHLY, CDR2 FYNNEI. CDR3 loop: CASNRDRAYQPQHF. In DNA, the CDR3 is TGTGCCAGCAACCGGGACAGGGCTTATCAGCCCCAGCATTTT.

V is TRBV4-2 and J is TRBJ2-2, with TRBD2 identical over 10 bases. V dropped 1 base and J dropped 5; count of bases not matched to a gene: 13. The CDR3 extends over 19 amino acids. The germline V gene encodes CDR1 LGHNA and CDR2 YNFKEQ. CDR3 coding DNA: TGTGCCAGCAGCCAAGGGACCCCCAGCGGGGGGGTTTATACCGGGGAGCTGTTTTTT. Residues: CASSQGTPSGGVYTGELFF.

The chain uses TRBV7-9 and TRBJ2-6; 7 nucleotides agree with TRBD1. From germline, CDR1 is SEHNR and CDR2 FQNEAQ (reference sequence). CDR3 length: 16 residues. V gave up 5 bases and J gave up 0 bases; unmatched junction bases: 4. CDR3 in amino acids: CASSPGQTSGANVLTF. The CDR3 DNA reads TGTGCCAGCAGCCCGGGACAGACCTCTGGGGCCAACGTCCTGACTTTC.

This clone has just a few counts. This chain joins TRBV15 and TRBJ1-2; possibly TRBD1 for D (6 bases). The CDR3 totals 14 residues. Trimming left V 6 bases short and J 3 bases short, with 14 bases between. From germline, CDR1 is LNHNV and CDR2 YYDKDF (reference sequence). The CDR3 region is CATRKNRDDYGYTF. CDR3 sequence (DNA): TGTGCCACCAGGAAGAACAGGGACGACTATGGCTACACCTTC.

The chain combines TRBV7-8 with TRBJ2-7; D might be TRBD2 (7 bases). V lost 1 base and J 6 bases, leaving 10 bases between the germline ends. CDR3 length: 13 amino acids. Germline CDR1 is SGHVS and CDR2 is FQNEAQ. The CDR3 is CASSLGGGGEQYF. In DNA form, the CDR3 reads TGTGCCAGCAGCTTAGGCGGGGGCGGCGAGCAGTACTTC. Using reference TRBV7-8 and TRBJ2-7 for the parts outside the CDR3, the full variable domain is GAGVSQSPRYKVAKRGQDVALRCDPISGHVSLFWYQQALGQGPEFLTYFQNEAQLDKSGLPSDRFFAERPEGSVSTLKIQRTQQEDSAVYLCASSLGGGGEQYFGPGTRLTVT.

The CDR3 protein is CASSLTGTASYNEQFF. The DNA for the CDR3 is TGTGCCAGCAGTTTAACCGGGACAGCATCTTACAATGAGCAGTTCTTC. V and J are TRBV27 and TRBJ2-1; 7 nucleotides match TRBD1. CDR3 size: 16 residues. Germline V lookup: CDR1 MNHEY, CDR2 SMNVEV (reference sequence). The ends lost 2 bases at V and 4 bases at J; junction bases unmatched: 8.

The chain couples TRBV30 to TRBJ2-1; D gene ambiguous. Per the germline V gene, CDR1 is GTSNPN and CDR2 is SVGIG (reference sequence). The CDR3 covers 13 residues. Trimming took off 0 bases at V and 2 bases at J, with 5 bases between the two ends. The CDR3 loop reads CAWSVQPYNEQFF. The CDR3 nucleotides read TGTGCCTGGAGTGTACAGCCCTACAATGAGCAGTTCTTC.

This clone was observed a handful of times. V gene TRBV18 combines with J gene TRBJ2-1, with D tentatively TRBD1 (6 bases). Germline-derived CDR1 and CDR2 are KGHSH and LQKENI. The V gene lost 1 base and the J gene lost 2 bases, with 12 bases spanning the gap. The CDR3 consists of 16 residues. The CDR3 DNA follows: TGTGCCAGCTCACCACGGGCAGGGGAGCCCTACAATGAGCAGTTCTTC. Its translation is CASSPRAGEPYNEQFF.

The chain is built from TRBV7-8 and TRBJ1-3; 9 nucleotides line up with TRBD1. V was pared by 6 bases and J by 4 bases, with 10 bases of the junction left unmatched. This CDR3 comprises 16 residues. CDR1 is SGHVS, CDR2 FQNEAQ, per germline. This CDR3 reads CASSYGQGTSGNTIYF. CDR3 DNA: TGTGCCAGCAGTTATGGACAGGGGACGAGCGGAAACACCATATATTTT.

The chain recombines TRBV15 with TRBJ2-7; 7 bases agree with TRBD1. CDR1 is LNHNV, CDR2 YYDKDF, per germline (reference sequence). Germline trimming cut 5 bases from V and 1 base from J; bases unmatched to any gene: 2. The CDR3 totals 13 residues. CDR3 sequence: CATSPTGSYEQYF. Written as DNA, the CDR3 is TGTGCCACCAGCCCGACAGGGTCCTACGAGCAGTACTTC.

A single count supports this clone. The V and J genes are TRBV29-1 and TRBJ1-1; TRBD1 matches 9 bases. The CDR3 contains 20 residues. Looked up from germline, CDR1 is SQVTM and CDR2 is ANQGSEA. The V and J ends lost 2 bases and 0 bases, in that order; junction bases with no gene match: 19. The CDR3 loop reads CSVERGGTGHFPQMNTEAFF. Here the CDR3 DNA reads TGCAGCGTTGAAAGGGGCGGGACAGGGCATTTTCCACAGATGAACACTGAAGCTTTCTTT.

The CDR3 coding sequence is TGTGCCTGGACTAGCGGGGAGTATGAGCAGTTCTTC. Encoded protein: CAWTSGEYEQFF. J is TRBJ2-1 and V is TRBV30; the match to TRBD2 covers 9 bases. Trimming took 4 bases from V and 8 from J; bases not matched to a gene: 3. This CDR3 has 12 amino acids. Germline CDR1 reads GTSNPN; CDR2 reads SVGIG (reference sequence).

V is TRBV28 and J is TRBJ1-3; 10 bases map to TRBD1. The CDR3 loop spans 16 amino acids. The germline gives CDR1 MDHEN, CDR2 SYDVKM. J lost 0 bases, V lost 11 bases, and 10 bases had no gene match. CDR3 DNA sequence: TGTGCCGCCCAGGGACAGGGGATATACTCTGGAAACACCATATATTTT. Translating gives CAAQGQGIYSGNTIYF. Full variable domain (rest looked up from reference TRBV28 and TRBJ1-3): DVKVTQSSRYLVKRTGEKVFLECVQDMDHENMFWYRQDPGLGLRLIYFSYDVKMKEKGDIPEGYSVSREKKERFSLILESASTNQTSMYLCAAQGQGIYSGNTIYFGEGSWLTVV.

This chain connects TRBV30 to TRBJ1-6, with TRBD1 identical over 7 bases. V was pared by 5 bases and J by 3 bases, with 4 bases of the junction left unmatched. CDR1 is GTSNPN, CDR2 SVGIG, per germline (reference sequence). The CDR3 consists of 14 residues. CDR3 amino acids: CAWGQAYYNSPLHF. CDR3 nucleotide sequence: TGTGCCTGGGGACAGGCTTACTATAATTCACCCCTCCACTTT.

The V and J genes are TRBV30 and TRBJ2-3; TRBD2 agrees at 7 bases. Trimming removed 0 bases from V and 0 bases from J; junction bases left unmatched: 9. This CDR3 is 17 amino acids long. Germline assignment: CDR1 GTSNPN and CDR2 SVGIG (reference sequence). This CDR3 reads CAWSVLQRGYSTDTQYF. CDR3 bases: TGTGCCTGGAGTGTACTTCAGCGGGGTTATAGCACAGATACGCAGTATTTT.

The V and J genes are TRBV28 and TRBJ2-2; TRBD1 might be the D (5 bases). Looked up from germline, CDR1 is MDHEN and CDR2 is SYDVKM. This CDR3 region has 14 residues. V was trimmed by 6 bases and J by 3 bases, leaving 11 bases between them. Here the CDR3 reads CASSPDTYTGELFF. In DNA, the CDR3 is TGTGCCAGCAGCCCGGACACCTACACCGGGGAGCTGTTTTTT.

V is TRBV29-1 and J is TRBJ2-7; 7 bases are a match to TRBD1. With 1 base clipped from V and 0 bases from J, the junction kept 3 bases outside the gene matches. CDR1 is SQVTM, CDR2 ANQGSEA, per germline. This CDR3 spans 14 amino acids. The CDR3 region is CSVEGRQGSYEQYF. CDR3 in DNA: TGCAGCGTTGAAGGGCGACAGGGCTCCTACGAGCAGTACTTC.

This clone has a count of ten or more. This rearrangement joins TRBV5-1 to TRBJ2-6, with 8 bases lining up with TRBD2. Trimming removed 0 bases from V and 2 bases from J; junction bases left unmatched: 4. The germline gives CDR1 SGHRS, CDR2 YFSETQ. The CDR3 is 17 residues long. The CDR3 DNA is TGCGCCAGCAGCTTGGTTGTCGGGGGGGCTGGGGCCAACGTCCTGACTTTC. Translation gives CASSLVVGGAGANVLTF.

CDR3 loop: CASSLEGWYSNQPQHF. The CDR3 nucleotides read TGTGCCAGCAGCTTAGAGGGGTGGTACAGCAATCAGCCCCAGCATTTT. The gene calls are TRBV7-2 and TRBJ1-5; D may be TRBD1 (5 bases). This CDR3 comprises 16 residues. Germline lookup yields CDR1 SGHTA and CDR2 FQGNSA. V lost 1 base, J lost 1 base, and 11 bases lay in between.

This clone came up a few times. The chain has TRBV7-2 and TRBJ1-2, with 9 bases fitting TRBD1. The V and J ends lost 5 bases and 6 bases, in that order; junction bases with no gene match: 4. CDR3 length: 13 residues. The germline V gene has CDR1 SGHTA and CDR2 FQGNSA. The CDR3 loop reads CASSVDRGDGYTF. The CDR3 bases are TGTGCCAGCAGCGTCGACAGGGGGGATGGCTACACCTTC.

The rearrangement uses TRBV9 and TRBJ2-1, with a weak D call TRBD2 (7 bases). The germline V and J ends were trimmed by 2 bases and 5 bases, with 14 bases remaining between them. Germline V gives CDR1 SGDLS, CDR2 YYNGEE. The CDR3 extends over 15 amino acids. DNA of the CDR3: TGTGCCAGCAGCGTCGGCGGGGGCCTAAACAATGAGCAGTTCTTC. It codes for CASSVGGGLNNEQFF.

V and J are TRBV19 and TRBJ2-6, with 9 bases lining up with TRBD1. The CDR3 runs to 19 residues. Germline V CDR1 and CDR2: LNHDA, SQIVND (reference sequence). J gave up 4 bases and V 3 bases, and 13 bases lay outside the gene matches. The CDR3 DNA follows: TGTGCCAGTAGTATTAGGGGTCCTTTACAGGGGGCCGGGGCCAACGTCCTGACTTTC. This sequence encodes CASSIRGPLQGAGANVLTF.

V and J are TRBV28 and TRBJ1-2, with 8 positions matching TRBD1. V shed 5 bases, J shed 5 bases, and the junction held 10 bases outside the gene matches. The CDR3 has 15 amino acids. Germline V gives CDR1 MDHEN, CDR2 SYDVKM. CDR3 loop: CASSPAGGSLYGYTF. CDR3 bases: TGTGCCAGCAGTCCAGCAGGGGGCTCCCTTTATGGCTACACCTTC.

As concerns this clone: At one end the junction does not follow the germline gene, possibly because of a read error. The chain employs TRBV12-5 and TRBJ2-1; tentatively, D is TRBD2 (6 bases). Per the germline V gene, CDR1 is LGHNT and CDR2 is FRNRAP. CDR3 size: 13 residues. CDR3 in DNA: TGTGCTAGTGGTATGGTGGGGGGACCTGAGCAGTTCTTC. Protein product: CASGMVGGPEQFF.

The chain recombines TRBV28 with TRBJ1-2; a weak D match, TRBD1 (6 bases). The germline V gene has CDR1 MDHEN and CDR2 SYDVKM. V was cut by 6 bases and J by 8 bases, with 19 bases left in between. The CDR3 has 14 residues. CDR3 in amino acids: CASRTTGIDLGYTF. The CDR3, as DNA: TGTGCCAGCAGGACAACAGGGATCGATCTAGGCTACACCTTC.

The V call is TRBV19, the J call TRBJ2-5, with D maybe TRBD1 (6 bases). Trimming took off 1 base at V and 5 bases at J, with 8 bases between the two ends. This CDR3 spans 13 amino acids. CDR1 LNHDA and CDR2 SQIVND come from the germline V gene (reference sequence). The CDR3 sequence is CASSIVGAETQYF. CDR3 bases: TGTGCCAGTAGTATAGTGGGGGCGGAGACCCAGTACTTC.

This clone was found once. This sequence joins TRBV5-1 and TRBJ2-1; 13 bases match TRBD2. Germline assignment: CDR1 SGHRS and CDR2 YFSETQ. Unmatched junction bases numbered 3, after V lost 0 bases and J lost 6 bases. The CDR3 extends over 16 amino acids. The CDR3 region has the DNA TGCGCCAGCAGCTTGGTAGGGACTAGCGGGGCCAATGAGCAGTTCTTC. Residues: CASSLVGTSGANEQFF.

This chain joins TRBV5-1 and TRBJ2-2; D not certain. The CDR3 sequence is 14 residues long. Germline V gene lookup returns CDR1 SGHRS and CDR2 YFSETQ. Trimming took 5 bases from V and 1 from J, leaving 9 bases between them. The CDR3 region is CASRTRGNTGELFF. As DNA, the CDR3 is TGCGCCAGCAGAACGCGAGGGAACACCGGGGAGCTGTTTTTT.

The gene calls are TRBV7-2 and TRBJ2-1; a possible D gene is TRBD1 (5 bases). V was pared by 0 bases and J by 2 bases, with 8 bases between. CDR1 and CDR2 from the germline V gene are SGHTA and FQGNSA. The CDR3 totals 15 residues. The CDR3 region has the DNA TGTGCCAGCAGCTTAGCAGGGGCCCCCTACAATGAGCAGTTCTTC. It translates to CASSLAGAPYNEQFF. Using reference TRBV7-2 and TRBJ2-1 for the parts outside the CDR3, the full variable domain is GAGVSQSPSNKVTEKGKDVELRCDPISGHTALYWYRQSLGQGLEFLIYFQGNSAPDKSGLPSDRFSAERTGGSVSTLTIQRTQQEDSAVYLCASSLAGAPYNEQFFGPGTRLTVL.

V usage is TRBV27 and J usage is TRBJ2-7; 11 nucleotides agree with TRBD2. The CDR3 spans 16 residues. The V gene end was trimmed by 2 bases and the J gene end by 2 bases; junction bases not matched to a gene: 5. Germline V gene data show CDR1 as MNHEY and CDR2 as SMNVEV (reference sequence). CDR3 in amino acids: CASSLLASGRPYEQYF. In DNA, the CDR3 is TGTGCCAGCAGTTTACTGGCTAGCGGGAGGCCCTACGAGCAGTACTTC.

The V and J genes are TRBV4-1 and TRBJ1-3; 9 bases align to TRBD1. V lost 5 bases to trimming and J lost 0 bases; unmatched junction nucleotides: 8. Germline V gene sequence: CDR1 MGHRA, CDR2 YSYEKL. CDR3 length equals 17 residues. The chain's CDR3 is CASSSRQGVSSGNTIYF. Here the CDR3 DNA reads TGCGCCAGCAGCTCTCGACAGGGGGTGAGCTCTGGAAACACCATATATTTT.